This T cell receptor (beta chain) was retrieved from a study of cytomegalovirus exposure and HLA in healthy donors. Study-wide background: The same platform as the roughly 700 first-cohort repertoires was used for the 95 to 150 validation repertoires, a later analysis reported. Findings and limits, study-wide: Accounts indicate the classifier identified cytomegalovirus status with strong specificity and sensitivity. Under in vitro conditions, three CMV-associated chains were confirmed as specific for CMV antigens. Most TCR sequences were uncommon, yet certain public TCRs appeared in many donors.

Concerning this clone itself: No antigen is known for it.

Clones were read by immunoSEQ multiplex PCR, and TCRdb kept only the in-frame ones, dropping some. The sample yields 110,000 to 150,000 clones, roughly nine tenths seen once. Germline-derived CDR1 and CDR2 are MNHEY and SMNVEV (reference sequence). Between the trimmed V and J ends, which lost 6 bases and 4 bases, there was a span of 19 bases. The CDR3 covers 16 residues. Sequencing was carried out using PBMCs. The chain uses TRBV27 and TRBJ2-1; D gene unclear. The sequence was collected from a woman under 30 in good health and CMV-seropositive. CDR3 in amino acids: CASSHSTVIGYNEQFF. In nucleotides, the CDR3 is TGTGCCAGCAGCCACTCCACAGTAATTGGATACAATGAGCAGTTCTTC.